Listed here is a single T cell receptor (beta chain). The source of the sample is a study of T cell responses to AZD1222 COVID-19 vaccine. Sequencing was performed with immunoSEQ multiplex PCR; in TCRdb, only in-frame clones are kept and a portion is missing. The top ten clones hold approximately 10% of a sample with tens of thousands of clones, approximately 88% of them seen once. The CDR3 loop spans 12 amino acids. V shed 5 bases and J shed 0 bases, with 5 bases lying between them. Looked up from germline, CDR1 is SGHAT and CDR2 is FQNNGV. The rearrangement links TRBV11-2 to TRBJ2-7; D is uncertain. This TCR derives from an adult who received the AZD1222 COVID-19 vaccine. This specimen consisted of peripheral blood, obtained 28 days after the second AZD1222 dose. This CDR3 reads CASSVPSYEQYF. Written as DNA, the CDR3 is TGTGCCAGCAGCGTGCCCTCCTACGAGCAGTACTTC.